This is a list of T cell receptor beta chains from one sample in a study of blood T cell repertoires in COVID-19. Profiled with immunoSEQ multiplex PCR; TCRdb holds only in-frame clones, not every one. The repertoire holds 190,000 or so clones, with about 82% as singletons. Specimen: peripheral blood. The receptors shown here come from a man between 60 and 75 years old with COVID-19, enrolled during active disease. Each CDR3 is given with its conserved first and last residue. The order of the fields is V gene, D gene, clone size, J gene, CDR3 DNA, CDR3 protein. The D gene is left open where the match is weak. A row's size may be missing; if present it is once, few, many or a size class.

>TRBV6-1|.|once|TRBJ2-3
TGTGCCAGCAGTGATTTAGGGGGGGGAACAGATACGCAGTATTTT
CASSDLGGGTDTQYF
>TRBV9|.|once|TRBJ1-5
TGTGCCAGCAGCGTAGGACAGATTTTTCAGCCCCAGCATTTT
CASSVGQIFQPQHF
>TRBV5-4|.|few|TRBJ2-7
TGTGCCAGCAGCTCATCCTACGAGCAGTACTTC
CASSSSYEQYF
>TRBV7-2|.|once|TRBJ2-7
TGTGCCAGCAGCTCCCGATGGGCCGGTGAGCAGTACTTC
CASSSRWAGEQYF
>TRBV2|.|.|TRBJ2-1
TGTGCCAGCCGAACCACCCGGGGATACAATGAGCAGTTCTTC
CASRTTRGYNEQFF
>TRBV5-1|.|.|TRBJ2-7
TGCGCCAGCAGCGCGATTCGACAGGCCTCCTACGAGCAGTACTTC
CASSAIRQASYEQYF
>TRBV6-6|.|.|TRBJ2-6
TGTGCCAGCAATTACGTATACTCTGGGGCCAACGTCCTGACTTTC
CASNYVYSGANVLTF
>TRBV7-2|.|.|TRBJ1-2
TGTGCCAGCAGCTTAGGCAGGGGCGTCTATGGCTACACCTTC
CASSLGRGVYGYTF
>TRBV7-8|TRBD1|.|TRBJ1-1
TGTGCCAGCAGCTTTAGACAGGGACCGAACACTGAAGCTTTCTTT
CASSFRQGPNTEAFF
>TRBV5-5|.|.|TRBJ1-5
TGTGCCAGCAGCGCCCAGGGTCAAGAAGGTCAGCCCCAGCATTTT
CASSAQGQEGQPQHF
>TRBV19|TRBD1|.|TRBJ2-4
TGTGCCAGTAGTATAGGCGGGGGACAGGGTCAAAACATTCAGTACTTC
CASSIGGGQGQNIQYF
>TRBV5-1|.|.|TRBJ1-1
TGCGCCAGCAGCTTGGGAGGTCTTAGGACTGAAGCTTTCTTT
CASSLGGLRTEAFF
>TRBV6-1|.|.|TRBJ1-2
TGTGCCAGCAGTGAAATGTCAGGGTGGGGCTACACCTTC
CASSEMSGWGYTF
>TRBV28|TRBD1|.|TRBJ1-2
TGTGCCAGCAGCCAGACAGGGGGCAGAGCTAACTATGGCTACACCTTC
CASSQTGGRANYGYTF
>TRBV6-2/TRBV6-3|TRBD1|.|TRBJ2-3
TGTGCCAGCAGCCGAGGGACAGGGGGGAAAGATACGCAGTATTTT
CASSRGTGGKDTQYF
>TRBV2|TRBD1|.|TRBJ1-2
TGTGCCAGCCTCCGGGACAGGGCCTATGGCTACACCTTC
CASLRDRAYGYTF
>TRBV5-4|TRBD1|.|TRBJ2-2
TGTGCCAGCAGCTTGGGGACAGGGGATGGCGGGGAGCTGTTTTTT
CASSLGTGDGGELFF
>TRBV5-6|TRBD1|.|TRBJ2-1
TGTGCCAGCAGCTTGAAAGGACAGGGCTACAATGAGCAGTTCTTC
CASSLKGQGYNEQFF
>TRBV7-9|TRBD1|.|TRBJ1-4
TGTGCCAGCAGCTTAGCCAGGGGGCACGGTAATGAAAAACTGTTTTTT
CASSLARGHGNEKLFF
>TRBV9|TRBD1|.|TRBJ1-2
TGTGCCAGCAGCGGAGGGACAGCCGCTAACTATGGCTACACCTTC
CASSGGTAANYGYTF
>TRBV11-2|TRBD1|.|TRBJ2-3
TGTGCCAGCAGCGCGGACAGGAATACGCAGTATTTT
CASSADRNTQYF
>TRBV5-1|.|.|TRBJ1-3
TGCGCCAGCAGCCCCGGACAGAGCACCTTTGGAAACACCATATATTTT
CASSPGQSTFGNTIYF
>TRBV7-2|.|.|TRBJ1-1
TGTGCCAGCAGCTTCGGCCCGGAGGGTGAAGCTTTCTTT
CASSFGPEGEAFF
>TRBV19|.|.|TRBJ1-3
TGTGCCAGTAGTATTAACGGGTTATCTGGAAACACCATATATTTT
CASSINGLSGNTIYF
>TRBV19|.|.|TRBJ1-3
TGTGCCAGTGGTACAGCTGGAAACACCATATATTTT
CASGTAGNTIYF
>TRBV6-1|.|.|TRBJ1-2
TGTGCCAGCAGTGAAGCAACGGGAGGCTATGGCTACACCTTC
CASSEATGGYGYTF
>TRBV9|TRBD1|.|TRBJ1-6
TGTGCCAGCAGACACCGGGACAGGGGATCCTATAATTCACCCCTCCACTTT
CASRHRDRGSYNSPLHF
>TRBV28|TRBD1|.|TRBJ1-4
TGTGCCAGCAGCCCGGACAGGGTTAATGAAAAACTGTTTTTT
CASSPDRVNEKLFF
>TRBV18|.|.|TRBJ2-7
TGTGCCAGCTCACTCGGTAAGGCGGTCGAGCAGTACTTC
CASSLGKAVEQYF
>TRBV28|.|.|TRBJ1-2
TGTGCCAGCCTCGCTAGTTTGGGAGGAGGCTACACCTTC
CASLASLGGGYTF
>TRBV12-3/TRBV12-4|TRBD1|few|TRBJ1-2
TGTGCCAGCACCGAGGACAGGGCGGGTGGCTACACCTTC
CASTEDRAGGYTF
>TRBV29-1|.|.|TRBJ2-3
TGCAGCGTTAGAGGGGGGGATAGCACAGATACGCAGTATTTT
CSVRGGDSTDTQYF
>TRBV5-1|TRBD1|.|TRBJ2-5
TGCGCCAGCAGCTTGGCCAAGGACAGGGGGCAAGAGACCCAGTACTTC
CASSLAKDRGQETQYF
>TRBV4-1|.|.|TRBJ2-2
TGCGCCAGCAGCCAAGATTGGCGGTCCGGGGAGCTGTTTTTT
CASSQDWRSGELFF
>TRBV19|TRBD1|.|TRBJ2-7
TGTGCCAGTAGTGTCGGACAGGGTCCCTACGAGCAGTACTTC
CASSVGQGPYEQYF
>TRBV7-2|.|few|TRBJ2-1
TGTGCCAGCAGCTCCCCAGTAAACAATGAGCAGTTCTTC
CASSSPVNNEQFF
>TRBV28|.|.|TRBJ2-1
TGTGCCAGCAGTCAACTAGCACGCAATGAGCAGTTCTTC
CASSQLARNEQFF
>TRBV10-2|TRBD2|.|TRBJ2-7
TGCGCCAGCAGGACTAGCGGAGGGGTGAGGGAGCAGTACTTC
CASRTSGGVREQYF
>TRBV7-9|TRBD1|few|TRBJ1-1
TGTGCCAGCAGCGTCCTACAGGGGGCTCTGACTGAAGCTTTCTTT
CASSVLQGALTEAFF